The rows below give T cell receptor beta chains drawn from one sample of a study of T cell responses to AZD1222 COVID-19 vaccine. The repertoire was sequenced with immunoSEQ multiplex PCR; TCRdb's copy has only in-frame clones and lacks some. Among tens of thousands of clones, around four fifths were seen once, and the ten largest hold under 20%. The input for sequencing was peripheral blood, taken 28 days after the second AZD1222 dose. These receptor sequences come from an adult who received the AZD1222 COVID-19 vaccine. Each CDR3 is given with its conserved first and last residue. Each record gives: J gene, clone size, V gene, CDR3 length, D gene, CDR3 protein, CDR3 DNA. D genes are given only for firm matches. Size values are once, few and many counts, or a class for expanded clones, and some rows have none.

>TRBJ1-1|NA|TRBV4-2|14|NA
CASSQRKDSPEAFF
TGTGCCAGCAGCCAAAGGAAGGACTCTCCTGAAGCTTTCTTT
>TRBJ1-2|NA|TRBV6-5|13|TRBD1
CASRDRGGYGYTF
TGTGCCAGCAGGGACAGGGGAGGCTATGGCTACACCTTC
>TRBJ2-6|NA|TRBV7-2|15|NA
CASSLRSSGANVLTF
TGTGCCAGCAGCCTAAGGAGCTCTGGGGCCAACGTCCTGACTTTC
>TRBJ1-1|NA|TRBV5-8|14|NA
CASSPNTGHTEAFF
TGTGCCAGCAGCCCAAATACAGGTCACACTGAAGCTTTCTTT
>TRBJ1-5|NA|TRBV5-5|19|NA
CASSLHSLDGRGGNQPQHF
TGTGCCAGCAGCTTGCACTCCCTTGACGGCAGGGGTGGCAATCAGCCCCAGCATTTT
>TRBJ1-2|NA|TRBV7-8|14|NA
CASTLGGLNYGYTF
TGTGCCAGCACCCTAGGGGGATTAAACTATGGCTACACCTTC
>TRBJ1-4|few|TRBV18|10|NA
CASSSEKLFF
TGTGCCAGCTCGTCGGAAAAACTGTTTTTT
>TRBJ1-2|few|TRBV7-3|13|NA
CASSPDRRGGYTF
TGTGCCAGCAGCCCAGACAGGCGGGGAGGCTACACCTTC
>TRBJ2-2|NA|TRBV10-3|16|TRBD2
CAISARTSGTAGELFF
TGTGCCATCAGTGCGCGGACTAGCGGGACGGCAGGGGAGCTGTTTTTT
>TRBJ2-7|NA|TRBV11-2|17|NA
CASSSRGGARSSYEQYF
TGTGCCAGCAGCTCGCGAGGAGGGGCACGGAGCTCCTACGAGCAGTACTTC